Listed here are 9 T cell receptor beta chains from one sample, sequenced in a study of T cell responses to AZD1222 COVID-19 vaccine (dated by TCRdb to the early 2020s). The time point label for this specimen denotes: about 28 days (+/-7) after the second vaccine dose. Library creation used the immunoSEQ multiplex PCR assay. In TCRdb, the immuneACCESS table is reduced to in-frame sequences with V and J assigned. These tables do not hold every clone; where another copy was compared, an unresolved V gene accounts for under half, and the others remain unexplained. The sample records some 150,000 clones, around 90% of which are singletons. The ten largest clones represent about 1.9% of the sample. This specimen consisted of peripheral blood, obtained 28 days after the second AZD1222 dose. These receptors all stem from an adult who received the AZD1222 COVID-19 vaccine.

The chain recombines TRBV6-1 with TRBJ1-3; unclear D gene. The CDR3 loop spans 16 amino acids. The germline CDR1 and CDR2 sequences are MNHNS and SASEGT. Trimming removed 2 bases at V and 0 bases at J, with 11 bases between. The CDR3 nucleotides are TGTGCCAGCAGTGAATGGGCCATACTCTCTGGAAACACCATATATTTT. This translates into CASSEWAILSGNTIYF.

The chain has TRBV29-1 and TRBJ2-7, with a possible D match to TRBD1 (5 bases). V lost 6 bases to trimming and J lost 6 bases, with 15 bases between them. This CDR3 comprises 12 residues. Per germline, CDR1 SQVTM and CDR2 ANQGSEA. The CDR3 is CSVLRAPLEQYF. The CDR3 region has the DNA TGCAGCGTCCTCAGGGCGCCCCTCGAGCAGTACTTC.

The rearrangement joins TRBV7-9 to TRBJ1-2; TRBD1 agrees at 8 bases. CDR1 and CDR2 (germline): SEHNR, FQNEAQ (reference sequence). This CDR3 is 13 amino acids long. After removal of 2 bases from V and 7 bases from J, the junction contained 3 bases not matched to a gene. The CDR3 coding sequence is TGTGCCAGCAGCTTACAGGGGGCTAGTGGCTACACCTTC. Protein: CASSLQGASGYTF.

The chain recombines TRBV27 with TRBJ2-1, with a tentative D call TRBD1 (7 bases). CDR1 and CDR2 (germline): MNHEY, SMNVEV (reference sequence). V shed 6 bases and J shed 9 bases, with 18 bases lying between them. This CDR3 region has 14 residues. CDR3 residues: CASSLVRGAVEQFF. DNA for the CDR3: TGTGCCAGCAGCCTCGTCAGGGGGGCAGTTGAGCAGTTCTTC.

V usage is TRBV12-3 or TRBV12-4 and J usage is TRBJ1-1; D is ambiguous. This CDR3 spans 13 amino acids. V was pared by 5 bases and J by 2 bases, with 9 bases between. The CDR3 DNA follows: TGTGCCAGCAGTAATCCGGGCAACACTGAAGCTTTCTTT. It is translated as CASSNPGNTEAFF.

The chain combines TRBV5-8 with TRBJ1-1; 9 bases align to TRBD1. With 4 bases clipped from V and 1 base from J, the junction kept 5 bases outside the gene matches. The CDR3 has 15 amino acids. The germline V gene has CDR1 SGHTS and CDR2 YDEGEE. The CDR3 DNA is TGTGCCAGCAGCCTGGGGGGACAGGGGAACACTGAAGCTTTCTTT. Translating gives CASSLGGQGNTEAFF. Drawing the rest from reference TRBV5-8 and TRBJ1-1, the complete variable domain is EAGVTQSPTHLIKTRGQQATLRCSPISGHTSVYWYQQALGLGLQFLLWYDEGEERNRGNFPPRFSGRQFPNYSSELNVNALELEDSALYLCASSLGGQGNTEAFFGQGTRLTVV.

The chain carries TRBV18 and TRBJ2-1; weak D call: TRBD2 (5 bases). Germline CDR1 and CDR2: KGHSH and LQKENI. There are 17 residues in the CDR3. V was trimmed by 3 bases and J by 4 bases, leaving 19 bases between them. The chain's CDR3 is CASSPVGATGGYNEQFF. The CDR3 DNA follows: TGTGCCAGCTCACCGGTCGGCGCGACCGGAGGTTACAATGAGCAGTTCTTC.

This chain connects TRBV7-6 to TRBJ2-1; 9 nucleotides match TRBD2. After removal of 3 bases from V and 9 bases from J, the junction contained 15 bases not matched to a gene. CDR3 length equals 17 residues. Germline V gene lookup returns CDR1 SGHVS and CDR2 FNYEAQ. This chain's CDR3 is CASSLRPSGMRFGEQFF. In DNA form, the CDR3 reads TGTGCCAGCAGCTTGCGGCCTAGCGGGATGAGATTTGGTGAGCAGTTCTTC.

V and J are TRBV20-1 and TRBJ2-2; D tentatively reads TRBD1 or TRBD2 (5 bases each). The CDR3 length is 11 residues. The germline V and J ends were trimmed by 5 bases and 9 bases, with 10 bases remaining between them. Germline CDR1 DFQATT, CDR2 SNEGSKA (reference sequence). CDR3 in amino acids: CSALRGRELFF. The CDR3 DNA sequence: TGCAGTGCTCTTCGGGGCAGGGAGCTGTTTTTT.